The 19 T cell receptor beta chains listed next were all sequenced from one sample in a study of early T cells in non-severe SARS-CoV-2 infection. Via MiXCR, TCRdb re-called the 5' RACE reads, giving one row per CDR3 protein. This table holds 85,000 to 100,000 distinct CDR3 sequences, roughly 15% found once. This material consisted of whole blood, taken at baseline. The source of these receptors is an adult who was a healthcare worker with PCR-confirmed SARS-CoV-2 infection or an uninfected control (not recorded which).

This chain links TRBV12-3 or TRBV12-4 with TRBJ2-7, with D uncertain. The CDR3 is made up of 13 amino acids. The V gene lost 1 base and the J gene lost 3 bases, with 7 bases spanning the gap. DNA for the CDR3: TGTGCCAGCAGTTTAGTTAGGTACTACGAGCAGTACTTC. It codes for CASSLVRYYEQYF.

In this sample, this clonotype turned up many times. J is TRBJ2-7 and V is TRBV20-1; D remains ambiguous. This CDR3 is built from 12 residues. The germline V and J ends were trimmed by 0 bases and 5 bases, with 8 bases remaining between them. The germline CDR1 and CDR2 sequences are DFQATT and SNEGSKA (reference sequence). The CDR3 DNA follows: TGCAGTGCTAGAGACCCAAACCACGAGCAGTACTTC. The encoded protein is CSARDPNHEQYF.

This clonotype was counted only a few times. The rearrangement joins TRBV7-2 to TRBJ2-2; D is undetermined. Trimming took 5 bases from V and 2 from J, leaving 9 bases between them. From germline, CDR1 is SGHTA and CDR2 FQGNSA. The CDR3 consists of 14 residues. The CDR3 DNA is TGTGCCAGCAGCCGGATTCTTAACACCGGGGAGCTGTTTTTT. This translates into CASSRILNTGELFF.

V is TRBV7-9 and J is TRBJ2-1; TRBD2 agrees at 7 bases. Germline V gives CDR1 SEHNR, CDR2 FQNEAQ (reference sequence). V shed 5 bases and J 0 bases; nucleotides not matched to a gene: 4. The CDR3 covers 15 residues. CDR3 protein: CASSRTRGSYNEQFF. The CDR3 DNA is TGTGCCAGCAGCAGGACTAGGGGCTCCTACAATGAGCAGTTCTTC.

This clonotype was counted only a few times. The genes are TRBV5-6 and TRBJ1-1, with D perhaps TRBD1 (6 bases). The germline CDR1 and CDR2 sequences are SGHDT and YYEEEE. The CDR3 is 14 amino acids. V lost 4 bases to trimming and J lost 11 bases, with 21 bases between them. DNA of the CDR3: TGTGCCAGCAGCCAAAAGACGGACAGTCGTTACGCTTTCTTT. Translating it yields CASSQKTDSRYAFF.

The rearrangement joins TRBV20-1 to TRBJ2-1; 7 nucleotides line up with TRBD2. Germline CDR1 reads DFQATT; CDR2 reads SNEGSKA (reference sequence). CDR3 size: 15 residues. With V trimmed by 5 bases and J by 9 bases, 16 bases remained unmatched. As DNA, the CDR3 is TGCAGTGCTCTTTTGGGAGCGGGATCAATAAGTGAGCAGTTCTTC. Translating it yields CSALLGAGSISEQFF.

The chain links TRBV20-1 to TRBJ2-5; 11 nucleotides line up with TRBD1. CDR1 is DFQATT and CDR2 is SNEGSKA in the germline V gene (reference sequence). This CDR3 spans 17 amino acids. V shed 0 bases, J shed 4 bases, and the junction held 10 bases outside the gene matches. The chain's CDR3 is CSARDLWAGTGGETQYF. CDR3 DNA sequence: TGCAGTGCTAGAGATCTTTGGGCAGGGACAGGGGGAGAGACCCAGTACTTC.

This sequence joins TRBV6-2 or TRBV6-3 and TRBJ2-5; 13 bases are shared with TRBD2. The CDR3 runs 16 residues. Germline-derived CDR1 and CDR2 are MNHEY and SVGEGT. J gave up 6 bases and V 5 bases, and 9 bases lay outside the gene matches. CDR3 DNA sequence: TGTGCCAGCAGTAAACCGGGACTAGCGGGGACAAAGACCCAGTACTTC. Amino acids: CASSKPGLAGTKTQYF.

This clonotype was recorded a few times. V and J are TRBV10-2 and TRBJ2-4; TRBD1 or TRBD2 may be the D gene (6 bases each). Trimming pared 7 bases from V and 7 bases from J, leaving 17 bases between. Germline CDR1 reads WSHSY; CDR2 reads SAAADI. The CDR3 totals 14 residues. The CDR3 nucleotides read TGCGCCAGCATCCCCCAACGGGGGCCCAACATTCAGTACTTC. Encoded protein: CASIPQRGPNIQYF.

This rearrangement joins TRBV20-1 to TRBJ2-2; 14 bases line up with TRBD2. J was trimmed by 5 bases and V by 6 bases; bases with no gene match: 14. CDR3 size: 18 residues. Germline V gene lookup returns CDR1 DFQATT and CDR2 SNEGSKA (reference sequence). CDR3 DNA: TGCAGTGCCTCCATCCTGACTAGCGGGAGGGCCCAGACCGGGGAGCTGTTTTTT. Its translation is CSASILTSGRAQTGELFF.

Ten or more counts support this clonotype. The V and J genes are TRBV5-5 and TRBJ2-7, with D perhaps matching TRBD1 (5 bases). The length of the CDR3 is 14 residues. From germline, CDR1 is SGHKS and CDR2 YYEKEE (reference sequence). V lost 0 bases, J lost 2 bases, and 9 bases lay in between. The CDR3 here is CASSLAGLTYEQYF. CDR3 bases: TGTGCCAGCAGCTTGGCAGGGTTAACCTACGAGCAGTACTTC.

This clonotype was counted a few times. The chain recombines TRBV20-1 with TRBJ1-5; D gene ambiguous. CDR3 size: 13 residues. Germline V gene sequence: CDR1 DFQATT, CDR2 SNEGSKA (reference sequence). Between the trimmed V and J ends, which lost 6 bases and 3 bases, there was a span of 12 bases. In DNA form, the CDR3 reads TGCAGTGCAAGGATAACCAACAATCAGCCCCAGCATTTT. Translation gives CSARITNNQPQHF.

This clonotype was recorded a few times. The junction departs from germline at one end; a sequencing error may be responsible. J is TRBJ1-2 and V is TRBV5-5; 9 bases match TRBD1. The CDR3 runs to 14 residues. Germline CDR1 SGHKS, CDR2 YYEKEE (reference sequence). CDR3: CASSLDRRTGAEFF. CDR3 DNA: TGTGCCAGCAGCTTGGATCGCAGGACAGGGGCTGAATTCTTC. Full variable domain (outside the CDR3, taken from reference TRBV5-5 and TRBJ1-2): DAGVTQSPTHLIKTRGQQVTLRCSPISGHKSVSWYQQVLGQGPQFIFQYYEKEERGRGNFPDRFSARQFPNYSSELNVNALLLGDSALYLCASSLDRRTGAEFFGSGTRLTVV.

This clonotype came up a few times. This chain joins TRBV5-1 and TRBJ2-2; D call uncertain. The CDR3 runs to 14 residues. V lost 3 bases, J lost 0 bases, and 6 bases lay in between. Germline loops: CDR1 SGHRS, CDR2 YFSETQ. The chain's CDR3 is CASSSPTNTGELFF. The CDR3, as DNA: TGCGCCAGCAGCTCACCAACGAACACCGGGGAGCTGTTTTTT.

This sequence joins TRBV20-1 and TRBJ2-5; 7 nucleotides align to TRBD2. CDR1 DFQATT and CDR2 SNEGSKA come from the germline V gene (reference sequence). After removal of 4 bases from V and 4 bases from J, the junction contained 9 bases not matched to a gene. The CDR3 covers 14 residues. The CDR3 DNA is TGCAGTGCTAAGGACGGGAGGTTCCTAGAGACCCAGTACTTC. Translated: CSAKDGRFLETQYF.

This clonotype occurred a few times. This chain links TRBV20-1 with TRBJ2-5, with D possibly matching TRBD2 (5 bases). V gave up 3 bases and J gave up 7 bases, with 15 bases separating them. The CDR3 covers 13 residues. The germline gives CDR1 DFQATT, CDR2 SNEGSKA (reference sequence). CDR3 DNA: TGCAGTGCTAGTGACGAGGGAGTGGGGACCCAGTACTTC. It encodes CSASDEGVGTQYF.

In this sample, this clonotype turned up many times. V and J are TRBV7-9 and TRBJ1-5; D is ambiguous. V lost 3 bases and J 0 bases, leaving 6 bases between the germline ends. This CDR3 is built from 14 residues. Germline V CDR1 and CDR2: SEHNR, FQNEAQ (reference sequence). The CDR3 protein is CASSFEGSNQPQHF. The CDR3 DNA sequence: TGTGCCAGCAGCTTTGAAGGTAGCAATCAGCCCCAGCATTTT.

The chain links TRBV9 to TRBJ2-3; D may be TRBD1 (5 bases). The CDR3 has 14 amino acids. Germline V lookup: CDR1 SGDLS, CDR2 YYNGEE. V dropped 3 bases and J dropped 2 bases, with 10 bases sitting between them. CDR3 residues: CASSGGRFTDTQYF. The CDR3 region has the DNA TGTGCCAGCAGCGGGGGCAGATTCACAGATACGCAGTATTTT.

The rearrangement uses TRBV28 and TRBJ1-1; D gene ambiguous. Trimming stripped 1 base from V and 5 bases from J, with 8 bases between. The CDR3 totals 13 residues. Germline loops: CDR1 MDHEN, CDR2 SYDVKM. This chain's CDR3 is CASSLSGRTEAFF. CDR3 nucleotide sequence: TGTGCCAGCAGTTTATCGGGGAGGACTGAAGCTTTCTTT.